Shown below are 27 T cell receptor beta chains from a single sample sequenced in a study of T-cell memory formation after mild COVID-19. One entry per CDR3 protein results from TCRdb running MiXCR on the 5' RACE reads. The table records under 150,000 distinct CDR3 sequences, over 20% of them present only once. Material for sequencing was PBMCs or a T cell subset sorted from them (not recorded which). Receptor source: a man younger than 35 who had mild COVID-19 (a few samples of this study predate the infection). Cell type and time point are not known.

Ten or more counts support this clonotype. This sequence joins TRBV6-2 or TRBV6-3 and TRBJ2-7; D is unresolved. The germline gives CDR1 MNHEY, CDR2 SVGEGT. The CDR3 totals 11 residues. With 0 bases removed from V and 6 bases from J, the gap between germline ends came to 3 bases. The CDR3 sequence is CASSYSTEQYF. The CDR3 DNA is TGTGCCAGCAGTTACTCGACCGAGCAGTACTTC.

The V and J genes are TRBV2 and TRBJ2-1; either TRBD1 or TRBD2 may supply D (5 bases each). The CDR3 length is 14 residues. The germline V gene has CDR1 SNHLY and CDR2 FYNNEI. Deletions cut 8 bases from V and 8 bases from J, with 19 bases between. DNA for the CDR3: TGTGCCAGCCCGAGGGGAAAGGCAGTGGATGAGCAGTTCTTC. It encodes CASPRGKAVDEQFF. The whole variable domain, remainder taken from reference TRBV2 and TRBJ2-1, is EPEVTQTPSHQVTQMGQEVILRCVPISNHLYFYWYRQILGQKVEFLVSFYNNEISEKSEIFDDQFSVERPDGSNFTLKIRSTKLEDSAMYFCASPRGKAVDEQFFGPGTRLTVL.

The chain couples TRBV9 to TRBJ2-2, with TRBD2 matching 8 bases. Germline CDR1 reads SGDLS; CDR2 reads YYNGEE. The CDR3 runs to 13 residues. V gave up 4 bases and J gave up 7 bases; unmatched junction bases: 3. The CDR3 sequence: CASSPAGGGELFF. DNA of the CDR3: TGTGCCAGCAGCCCGGCGGGGGGCGGGGAGCTGTTTTTT.

The chain has TRBV9 and TRBJ2-1; TRBD2 is a possible D gene (5 bases). Trimming took 0 bases from V and 9 from J, leaving 13 bases between them. The CDR3 is made up of 14 amino acids. The germline gives CDR1 SGDLS, CDR2 YYNGEE. The CDR3, as DNA: TGTGCCAGCAGCGTAGGTTCCGGGGAAATTGAGCAGTTCTTC. Protein product: CASSVGSGEIEQFF.

The chain couples TRBV12-3 or TRBV12-4 to TRBJ2-2; D tentatively reads TRBD1 or TRBD2 (7 bases each). The CDR3 runs 14 residues. Trimming removed 7 bases from V and 6 bases from J, with 15 bases in between. As DNA, the CDR3 is TGTGCCAGCAACGCCCAGGGGGGGTCCGGGGAGCTGTTTTTT. This translates into CASNAQGGSGELFF.

The V and J genes are TRBV15 and TRBJ2-3, with 10 bases matching TRBD2. Trimming at V came to 0 bases and at J to 2 bases, leaving 11 bases not matched to a gene. CDR1 LNHNV and CDR2 YYDKDF come from the germline V gene (reference sequence). The CDR3 length is 19 residues. CDR3 coding DNA: TGTGCCACCAGCAGAGATTACTTAGGACTAGCGGAAAACACAGATACGCAGTATTTT. Translating gives CATSRDYLGLAENTDTQYF.

The V and J genes are TRBV6-5 and TRBJ2-5; D unclear. The CDR3 covers 14 residues. The ends were cut back, 8 bases at V and 1 base at J, with 14 bases in the middle. Germline-derived CDR1 and CDR2 are MNHEY and SVGAGI. Here the CDR3 DNA reads TGTGCCAGCCGAACGACGGCAGCCCAAGAGACCCAGTACTTC. Residues: CASRTTAAQETQYF.

This clonotype has more than one count but fewer than ten. J is TRBJ2-7 and V is TRBV4-1; D possibly corresponds to TRBD1 (6 bases). V shed 1 base and J shed 5 bases, with 21 bases lying between them. Germline V gene lookup returns CDR1 MGHRA and CDR2 YSYEKL. The CDR3 is 17 residues long. The CDR3 loop is CASSQGPAQGRFHEQYF. CDR3 nucleotides: TGCGCCAGCAGCCAAGGCCCTGCCCAGGGGCGCTTCCACGAGCAGTACTTC.

This clonotype was seen a handful of times. The V gene is TRBV7-6, the J gene TRBJ2-3, with D unresolved. With 0 bases removed from V and 4 bases from J, the gap between germline ends came to 5 bases. CDR1 is SGHVS and CDR2 is FNYEAQ in the germline V gene. CDR3 size: 13 residues. The CDR3 protein is CASSLAHPDTQYF. The CDR3 bases are TGTGCCAGCAGCTTAGCGCACCCAGATACGCAGTATTTT. Based on the CDR3 plus reference TRBV7-6 and TRBJ2-3, the full variable domain is GAGVSQSPRYKVTKRGQDVALRCDPISGHVSLYWYRQALGQGPEFLTYFNYEAQQDKSGLPNDRFSAERPEGSISTLTIQRTEQRDSAMYRCASSLAHPDTQYFGPGTRLTVL.

This clonotype has more than one count but fewer than ten. V is TRBV27 and J is TRBJ2-5, with D unclear. Deletions cut 4 bases from V and 5 bases from J, with 14 bases between. The CDR3 is 14 residues long. Germline V gives CDR1 MNHEY, CDR2 SMNVEV (reference sequence). The CDR3 loop is CASSSVDGSETQYF. As DNA, the CDR3 is TGTGCCAGCAGTTCCGTCGACGGTTCGGAGACCCAGTACTTC.

The V call is TRBV7-6, the J call TRBJ2-3, with 9 bases identical to TRBD1. The V segment lost 4 bases and the J segment 3 bases; nucleotides outside the gene matches: 8. From germline, CDR1 is SGHVS and CDR2 FNYEAQ. This CDR3 contains 16 residues. The DNA for the CDR3 is TGTGCCAGCAGCTCCGACAGGGGGAGTATAACAGATACGCAGTATTTT. This sequence encodes CASSSDRGSITDTQYF.

The CDR3 spells CASSVGLEIYNEQFF. CDR3 nucleotide sequence: TGTGCCAGCAGCGTGGGACTAGAGATATACAATGAGCAGTTCTTC. The chain is built from TRBV9 and TRBJ2-1; TRBD2 matches at 8 bases. The germline gives CDR1 SGDLS, CDR2 YYNGEE. The trim removed 2 bases at V and 4 bases at J, leaving 5 bases unmatched. The CDR3 totals 15 residues.

A few counts support this clonotype. V usage is TRBV9 and J usage is TRBJ1-1, with a possible D match to TRBD1 (5 bases). Germline assignment: CDR1 SGDLS and CDR2 YYNGEE. The CDR3 has 14 amino acids. Between the trimmed V and J ends, which lost 4 bases and 3 bases, there was a span of 13 bases. The CDR3 loop reads CASSPGGADTEAFF. CDR3 DNA: TGTGCCAGCAGCCCCGGGGGTGCGGACACTGAAGCTTTCTTT.

This clonotype was counted between two and nine times. The V gene is TRBV7-9, the J gene TRBJ1-5; no definite D call. Trimming took off 2 bases at V and 4 bases at J, with 6 bases between the two ends. Germline V gives CDR1 SEHNR, CDR2 FQNEAQ (reference sequence). The length of the CDR3 is 13 residues. The CDR3 loop reads CASSLWANQPQHF. CDR3 DNA: TGTGCCAGCAGCTTATGGGCTAATCAGCCCCAGCATTTT.

This sequence joins TRBV6-6 and TRBJ2-7, with 8 bases identical to TRBD1. Germline values: CDR1 MNHNY, CDR2 SVGAGI (reference sequence). CDR3 length equals 14 residues. Germline trimming cut 8 bases from V and 3 bases from J; bases unmatched to any gene: 9. Here the CDR3 reads CASDSGQGFYEQYF. The CDR3 coding sequence is TGTGCCAGCGATTCCGGACAGGGTTTCTACGAGCAGTACTTC.

V usage is TRBV4-3 and J usage is TRBJ1-6; no definite D call. Germline CDR1 reads LGHNA; CDR2 reads YSLEER. The V end was cut by 1 base, the J end by 10 bases, with 8 bases between. The CDR3 sequence is 13 residues long. CDR3 DNA sequence: TGCGCCAGCAGCCAAGGGGCCGGGTCACCCCTCCACTTT. It encodes CASSQGAGSPLHF.

The table lists this clonotype with a few counts. CDR3 region: CASSLASGGYSYEQYV. DNA for the CDR3: TGTGCCAGCAGCTTGGCTAGCGGGGGGTACTCCTACGAGCAGTACGTC. The chain carries TRBV5-6 and TRBJ2-7, with 11 bases lining up with TRBD2. CDR1 is SGHDT and CDR2 is YYEEEE in the germline V gene. The CDR3 consists of 16 residues. The ends lost 0 bases at V and 0 bases at J; junction bases unmatched: 2.

The J gene is TRBJ1-4, the V gene TRBV2; D may be TRBD1 (6 bases). CDR1 is SNHLY and CDR2 is FYNNEI in the germline V gene. The CDR3 totals 15 residues. The ends were cut back, 2 bases at V and 8 bases at J, with 15 bases in the middle. The CDR3 sequence is CASSESEATGEKLFF. As DNA, the CDR3 is TGTGCCAGCAGTGAATCCGAAGCGACAGGAGAAAAACTGTTTTTT.

This clonotype was counted only a few times. This chain joins TRBV7-2 and TRBJ1-2; D call uncertain. V was clipped by 5 bases and J by 6 bases, with 13 bases between them. CDR1 is SGHTA, CDR2 FQGNSA, per germline. This CDR3 has 13 residues. CDR3 sequence: CASSLPAVDGYTF. CDR3 DNA: TGTGCCAGCAGCCTCCCCGCGGTTGATGGCTACACCTTC. The whole variable domain, filled in from reference TRBV7-2 and TRBJ1-2, reads GAGVSQSPSNKVTEKGKDVELRCDPISGHTALYWYRQSLGQGLEFLIYFQGNSAPDKSGLPSDRFSAERTGGSVSTLTIQRTQQEDSAVYLCASSLPAVDGYTFGSGTRLTVV.

The genes are TRBV20-1 and TRBJ2-7; a possible D gene is TRBD1 (6 bases). Germline V gene lookup returns CDR1 DFQATT and CDR2 SNEGSKA (reference sequence). V lost 1 base, J lost 0 bases, and 10 bases lay in between. The CDR3 contains 14 residues. Here the CDR3 reads CSARATGSSYEQYV. The CDR3 DNA reads TGCAGTGCTAGAGCGACAGGAAGCTCCTACGAGCAGTACGTC.

The V and J genes are TRBV5-1 and TRBJ2-7; D may be TRBD1 (6 bases). Germline-derived CDR1 and CDR2 are SGHRS and YFSETQ. The CDR3 contains 13 residues. Trimming took 4 bases from V and 5 from J, leaving 13 bases between them. The CDR3 sequence: CASSLPGDNEQYF. CDR3 in DNA: TGCGCCAGCAGCCTGCCTGGGGACAACGAGCAGTACTTC. Supplemented by reference TRBV5-1 and TRBJ2-7, the full variable domain reads KAGVTQTPRYLIKTRGQQVTLSCSPISGHRSVSWYQQTPGQGLQFLFEYFSETQRNKGNFPGRFSGRQFSNSRSEMNVSTLELGDSALYLCASSLPGDNEQYFGPGTRLTVT.

In this sample, this clonotype turned up a few times. V and J are TRBV7-8 and TRBJ2-3; D gene ambiguous. Between the trimmed V and J ends, which lost 5 bases and 6 bases, there was a span of 9 bases. The CDR3 spans 12 residues. Germline CDR1 SGHVS, CDR2 FQNEAQ. The DNA of the CDR3 is TGTGCCAGCAGCCATCGGCGGGATACGCAGTATTTT. Its translation: CASSHRRDTQYF. Filled out from reference TRBV7-8 and TRBJ2-3, the complete variable domain reads GAGVSQSPRYKVAKRGQDVALRCDPISGHVSLFWYQQALGQGPEFLTYFQNEAQLDKSGLPSDRFFAERPEGSVSTLKIQRTQQEDSAVYLCASSHRRDTQYFGPGTRLTVL.

The gene calls are TRBV29-1 and TRBJ1-1; D unclear. The germline CDR1 and CDR2 sequences are SQVTM and ANQGSEA. Trimming shortened V by 3 bases and J by 3 bases, and 2 bases separated the two germline ends. The CDR3 has 10 residues. CDR3 coding DNA: TGCAGCGTTGATTACACTGAAGCTTTCTTT. This encodes CSVDYTEAFF.

The V and J genes are TRBV2 and TRBJ2-2; the D gene is possibly TRBD1 (6 bases). Germline CDR1 reads SNHLY; CDR2 reads FYNNEI. The CDR3 is made up of 15 amino acids. Trimming removed 6 bases from V and 2 bases from J, with 13 bases in between. CDR3 bases: TGTGCCAGCAGAGGCAGGGGCAAAAACACCGGGGAGCTGTTTTTT. This codes for CASRGRGKNTGELFF. The whole variable domain, filled in from reference TRBV2 and TRBJ2-2, reads EPEVTQTPSHQVTQMGQEVILRCVPISNHLYFYWYRQILGQKVEFLVSFYNNEISEKSEIFDDQFSVERPDGSNFTLKIRSTKLEDSAMYFCASRGRGKNTGELFFGEGSRLTVL.

The V gene is TRBV7-9, the J gene TRBJ2-2, with D possibly being TRBD1 (5 bases). V was clipped by 5 bases and J by 0 bases, with 13 bases between them. This CDR3 has 16 residues. Germline-derived CDR1 and CDR2 are SEHNR and FQNEAQ (reference sequence). The CDR3 DNA follows: TGTGCCAGCAGCCGGAGCGACAGTGCGAACACCGGGGAGCTGTTTTTT. Amino acid sequence: CASSRSDSANTGELFF.

This rearrangement joins TRBV13 to TRBJ2-1; 10 positions match TRBD1. The V gene's germline CDR1 is PRHDT and CDR2 FYEKMQ (reference sequence). Trimming took 5 bases from V and 5 from J; bases not matched to a gene: 9. The CDR3 spans 16 residues. The CDR3 region has the DNA TGTGCCAGCAGCGACTGGACAGGGGGTTACCACAATGAGCAGTTCTTC. It codes for CASSDWTGGYHNEQFF.

This clonotype was counted a few times. This sequence joins TRBV12-3 or TRBV12-4 and TRBJ2-2; no reliable D call. V was cut by 3 bases and J by 6 bases, with 11 bases left in between. CDR3 length: 14 residues. CDR3 sequence (DNA): TGTGCCAGCAGTTTTGAGTCAGCCGCCGGGGAGCTGTTTTTT. It yields the protein CASSFESAAGELFF.